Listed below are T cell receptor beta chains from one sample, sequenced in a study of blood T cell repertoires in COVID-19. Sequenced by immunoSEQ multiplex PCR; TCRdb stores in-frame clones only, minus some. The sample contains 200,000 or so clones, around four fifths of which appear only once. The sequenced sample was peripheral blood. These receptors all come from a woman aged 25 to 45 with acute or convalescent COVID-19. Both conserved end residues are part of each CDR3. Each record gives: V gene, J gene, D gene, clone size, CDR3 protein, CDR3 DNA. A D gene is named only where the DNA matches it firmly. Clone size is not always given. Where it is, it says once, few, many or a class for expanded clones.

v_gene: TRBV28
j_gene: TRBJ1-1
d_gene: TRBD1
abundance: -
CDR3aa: CASSFLDRGRVAFF
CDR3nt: TGTGCCAGCAGTTTCCTTGACAGGGGGCGGGTAGCTTTCTTT

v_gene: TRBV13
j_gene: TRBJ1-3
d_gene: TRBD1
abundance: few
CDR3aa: CASSPRTGSGNTIYF
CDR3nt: TGTGCCAGCAGCCCAAGGACAGGGTCAGGAAACACCATATATTTT

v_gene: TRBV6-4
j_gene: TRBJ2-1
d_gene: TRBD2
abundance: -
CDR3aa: CASSDSKRGGYRNEQFF
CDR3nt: TGTGCCAGCAGTGACTCTAAACGGGGGGGGTATCGCAATGAGCAGTTCTTC

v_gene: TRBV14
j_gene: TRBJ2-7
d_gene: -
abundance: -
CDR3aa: CASSQVGKKGQSKKYF
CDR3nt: TGTGCCAGCAGCCAAGTGGGAAAAAAGGGACAAAGTAAGAAGTACTTC

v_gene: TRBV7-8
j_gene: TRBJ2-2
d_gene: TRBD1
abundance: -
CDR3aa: CASSPRTGTGGELFF
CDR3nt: TGTGCCAGCAGCCCCCGGACAGGGACAGGCGGGGAGCTGTTTTTT

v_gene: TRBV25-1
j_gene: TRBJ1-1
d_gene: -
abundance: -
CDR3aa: CASSRGGLTEAFF
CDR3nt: TGTGCCAGCAGTCGGGGTGGGCTTACTGAAGCTTTCTTT

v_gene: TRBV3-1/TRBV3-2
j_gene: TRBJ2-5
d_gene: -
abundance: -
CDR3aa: CASSQDVTEGETQYF
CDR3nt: TGTGCCAGCAGCCAAGACGTTACAGAGGGAGAGACCCAGTACTTC

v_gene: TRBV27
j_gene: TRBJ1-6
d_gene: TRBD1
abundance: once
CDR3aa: CASGTEEYNSPLHF
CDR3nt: TGTGCCAGCGGGACAGAAGAATATAATTCACCCCTCCACTTT

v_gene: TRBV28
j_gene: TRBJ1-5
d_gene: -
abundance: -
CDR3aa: CASSLGQLNQPQHF
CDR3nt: TGTGCCAGCAGTTTGGGGCAGCTAAATCAGCCCCAGCATTTT

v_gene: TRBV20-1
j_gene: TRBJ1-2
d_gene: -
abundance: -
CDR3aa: CSAGATYGYTF
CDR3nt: TGCAGTGCTGGGGCAACCTATGGCTACACCTTC

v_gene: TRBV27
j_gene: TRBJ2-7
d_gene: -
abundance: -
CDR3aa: CASSLSGHVYEQYF
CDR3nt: TGTGCCAGCAGTTTATCGGGGCATGTATACGAGCAGTACTTC

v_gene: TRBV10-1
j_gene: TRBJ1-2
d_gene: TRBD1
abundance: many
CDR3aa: CASSESTGRYGYTF
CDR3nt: TGCGCCAGCAGTGAGTCGACAGGGCGCTATGGCTACACCTTC

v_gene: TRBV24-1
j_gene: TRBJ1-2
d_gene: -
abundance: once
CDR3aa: CATSIGTMTGYTF
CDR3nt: TGTGCCACCAGTATAGGGACTATGACGGGCTACACCTTC

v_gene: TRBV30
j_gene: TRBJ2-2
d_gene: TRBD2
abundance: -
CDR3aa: CAWSKLAGVTGELFF
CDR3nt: TGTGCCTGGAGTAAACTAGCGGGAGTGACCGGGGAGCTGTTTTTT

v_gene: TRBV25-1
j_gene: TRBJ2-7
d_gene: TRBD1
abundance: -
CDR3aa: CASSDQTGGLYEQYF
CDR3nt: TGTGCCAGCAGTGATCAGACAGGGGGGCTCTACGAGCAGTACTTC

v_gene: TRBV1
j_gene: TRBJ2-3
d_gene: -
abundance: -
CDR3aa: CTSSQGVEGLATTDTQYF
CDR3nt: TGCACCAGCAGCCAAGGGGTGGAGGGACTAGCGACCACAGATACGCAGTATTTT

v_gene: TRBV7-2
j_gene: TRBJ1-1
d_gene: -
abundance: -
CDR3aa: CASSLAVSVNTEAFF
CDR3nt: TGTGCCAGCAGCCTAGCCGTGAGTGTGAACACTGAAGCTTTCTTT

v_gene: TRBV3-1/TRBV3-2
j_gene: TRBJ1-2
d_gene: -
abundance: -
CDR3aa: CASSPPSWYYYGYTF
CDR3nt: TGTGCCAGCAGCCCCCCGTCCTGGTACTACTATGGCTACACCTTC

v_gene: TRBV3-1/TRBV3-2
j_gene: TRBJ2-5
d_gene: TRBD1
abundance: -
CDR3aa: CASSQERGQIETQYF
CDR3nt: TGTGCCAGCAGCCAAGAGAGGGGACAGATAGAGACCCAGTACTTC

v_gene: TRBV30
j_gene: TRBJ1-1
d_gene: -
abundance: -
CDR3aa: CAWSVPGIGTEAFF
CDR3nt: TGTGCCTGGAGTGTCCCAGGGATTGGCACTGAAGCTTTCTTT

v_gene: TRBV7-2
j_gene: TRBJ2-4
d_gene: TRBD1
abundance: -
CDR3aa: CASSSGTGLAKNIQYF
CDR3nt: TGTGCCAGCAGCTCGGGGACAGGGCTAGCCAAAAACATTCAGTACTTC

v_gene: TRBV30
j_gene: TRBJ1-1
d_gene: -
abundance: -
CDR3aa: CAGGFNTEAFF
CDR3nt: TGTGCCGGAGGATTTAACACTGAAGCTTTCTTT

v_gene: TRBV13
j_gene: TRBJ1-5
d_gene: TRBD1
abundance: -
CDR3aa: CASSLGRGVNQPQHF
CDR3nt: TGTGCCAGCAGCTTAGGCAGGGGGGTCAATCAGCCCCAGCATTTT

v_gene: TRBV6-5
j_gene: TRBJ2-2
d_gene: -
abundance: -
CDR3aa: CASRGQWGTGELFF
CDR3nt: TGTGCCAGCAGAGGACAGTGGGGCACCGGGGAGCTGTTTTTT

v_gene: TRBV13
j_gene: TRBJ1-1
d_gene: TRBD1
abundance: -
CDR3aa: CASSSMTGVNTEAFF
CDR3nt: TGTGCCAGCAGCTCGATGACAGGGGTGAACACTGAAGCTTTCTTT

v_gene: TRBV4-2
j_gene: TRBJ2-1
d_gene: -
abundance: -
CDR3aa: CASSQDVVITEQFF
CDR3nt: TGTGCCAGCAGCCAAGATGTAGTAATTACTGAGCAGTTCTTC

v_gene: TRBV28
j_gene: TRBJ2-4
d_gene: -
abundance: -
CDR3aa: CASSLEQLAKNIQYF
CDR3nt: TGTGCCAGCAGTTTGGAACAGTTAGCCAAAAACATTCAGTACTTC

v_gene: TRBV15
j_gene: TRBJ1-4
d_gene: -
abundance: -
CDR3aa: CATSRDLVGGEKLFF
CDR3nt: TGTGCCACCAGCAGAGATCTAGTGGGTGGGGAAAAACTGTTTTTT

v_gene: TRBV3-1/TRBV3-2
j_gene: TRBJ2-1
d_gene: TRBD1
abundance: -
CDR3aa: CASKQGPAPSYNEQFF
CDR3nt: TGTGCCAGCAAACAGGGGCCCGCCCCTTCCTACAATGAGCAGTTCTTC